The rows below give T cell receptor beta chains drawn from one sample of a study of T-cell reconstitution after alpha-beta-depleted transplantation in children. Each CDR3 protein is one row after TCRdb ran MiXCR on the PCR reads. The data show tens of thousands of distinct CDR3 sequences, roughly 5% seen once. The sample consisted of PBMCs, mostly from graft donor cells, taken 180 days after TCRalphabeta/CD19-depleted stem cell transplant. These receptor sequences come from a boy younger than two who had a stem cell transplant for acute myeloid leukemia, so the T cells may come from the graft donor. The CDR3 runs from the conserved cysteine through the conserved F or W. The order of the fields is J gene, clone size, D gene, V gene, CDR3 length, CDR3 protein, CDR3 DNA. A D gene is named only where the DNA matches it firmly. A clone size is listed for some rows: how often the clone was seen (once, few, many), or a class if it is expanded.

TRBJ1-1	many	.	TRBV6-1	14	CASSLILGNTEAFF	TGTGCCAGCAGTCTCATACTTGGGAACACTGAAGCTTTCTTT
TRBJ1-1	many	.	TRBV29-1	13	CSVERGEGTEAFF	TGCAGCGTTGAAAGAGGGGAGGGGACTGAAGCTTTCTTT
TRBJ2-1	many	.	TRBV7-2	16	CASSGQSGGSYNEQFF	TGTGCCAGCAGTGGACAGTCGGGAGGCTCCTACAATGAGCAGTTCTTC
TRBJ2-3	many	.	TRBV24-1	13	CATSDFIADTQYF	TGTGCCACCAGTGATTTTATCGCAGATACGCAGTATTTT
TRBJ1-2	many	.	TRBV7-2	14	CASSLVGQSYGYTF	TGTGCCAGCAGCTTAGTAGGGCAGAGCTATGGCTACACCTTC
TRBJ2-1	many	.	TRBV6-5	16	CASSYGNHGLNNEQFF	TGTGCCAGCAGTTACGGCAACCACGGGTTAAACAATGAGCAGTTCTTC
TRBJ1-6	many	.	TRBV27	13	CASSSQGGSPLHF	TGTGCCAGCAGCTCTCAGGGAGGATCACCCCTCCACTTT
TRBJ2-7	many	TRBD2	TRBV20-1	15	CSAIIAGLTSYEQYF	TGCAGTGCTATTATAGCGGGGCTCACCTCCTACGAGCAGTACTTC
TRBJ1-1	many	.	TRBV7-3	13	CASSARGRTEAFF	TGTGCCAGCAGCGCTCGAGGAAGAACTGAAGCTTTCTTT
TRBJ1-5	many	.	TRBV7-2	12	CASSLGPGSQHF	TGTGCCAGCAGCCTCGGTCCTGGAAGTCAGCATTTT
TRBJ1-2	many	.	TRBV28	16	CASSPYRIYPHYGYTF	TGTGCCAGCAGCCCCTACAGGATCTACCCACACTATGGCTACACCTTC
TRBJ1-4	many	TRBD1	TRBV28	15	CASSVQQGAREKLFF	TGTGCCAGCAGTGTACAACAGGGGGCGCGTGAAAAACTGTTTTTT
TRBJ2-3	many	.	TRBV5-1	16	CASSSSRGDYTDTQYF	TGCGCCAGCAGCTCCTCCCGAGGAGACTACACAGATACGCAGTATTTT
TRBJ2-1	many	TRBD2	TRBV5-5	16	CASSLGAGRSYNEQFF	TGTGCCAGCAGCTTGGGAGCGGGGAGGTCCTACAATGAGCAGTTCTTC
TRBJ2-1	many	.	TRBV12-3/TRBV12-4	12	CASSFSRHEQFF	TGTGCCAGCAGCTTTTCTAGGCATGAGCAGTTCTTC
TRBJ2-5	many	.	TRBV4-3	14	CASSQDYGPETQYF	TGCGCCAGCAGCCAAGATTATGGGCCAGAGACCCAGTACTTC
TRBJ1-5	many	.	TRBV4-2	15	CASRRQADSNQPQHF	TGTGCCAGCAGACGACAGGCCGATAGCAATCAGCCCCAGCATTTT
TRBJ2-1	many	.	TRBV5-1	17	CASSLANQRSSYNEQFF	TGCGCCAGCAGCTTGGCCAATCAGCGGAGCTCCTACAATGAGCAGTTCTTC
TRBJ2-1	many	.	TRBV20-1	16	CSARAPGHSSYNEQFF	TGCAGTGCTAGAGCTCCGGGACATAGCTCCTACAATGAGCAGTTCTTC
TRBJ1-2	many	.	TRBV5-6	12	CASSLMWSGYTF	TGTGCCAGCAGCTTGATGTGGAGTGGCTACACCTTC
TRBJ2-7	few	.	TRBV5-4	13	CASSQRGGGEQYF	TGTGCCAGCAGCCAGCGTGGGGGCGGCGAGCAGTACTTC
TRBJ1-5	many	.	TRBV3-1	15	CASSQDAGAHQPQHF	TGTGCCAGCAGCCAAGATGCAGGGGCCCACCAGCCCCAGCATTTT
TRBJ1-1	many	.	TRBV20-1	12	CSAPAGRTEAFF	TGCAGTGCTCCGGCAGGGAGGACTGAAGCTTTCTTT
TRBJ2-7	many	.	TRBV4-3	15	CASSQEGAVIYEQYF	TGCGCCAGCAGCCAAGAGGGAGCAGTCATCTACGAGCAGTACTTC
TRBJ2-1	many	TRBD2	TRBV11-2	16	CASSLEGLAVYNEQFF	TGTGCCAGCAGCTTAGAGGGACTAGCGGTTTACAATGAGCAGTTCTTC
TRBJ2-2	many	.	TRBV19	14	CASSIGGGFGELFF	TGTGCCAGTAGTATAGGTGGTGGGTTCGGGGAGCTGTTTTTT
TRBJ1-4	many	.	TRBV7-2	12	CASSPLNEKLFF	TGTGCCAGCAGCCCTCTTAATGAAAAACTGTTTTTT
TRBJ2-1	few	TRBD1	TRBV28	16	CASSPPGTGGNNEQFF	TGTGCCAGCAGCCCGCCCGGGACAGGGGGAAACAATGAGCAGTTCTTC
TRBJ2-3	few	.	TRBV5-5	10	CASSFGTQYF	TGTGCCAGCAGCTTTGGTACGCAGTATTTT
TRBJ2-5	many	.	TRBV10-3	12	CATGPRGETQYF	TGTGCCACCGGGCCCCGAGGGGAGACCCAGTACTTC
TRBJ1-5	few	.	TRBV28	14	CASTGGHSNQPQHF	TGTGCCAGTACGGGGGGCCATAGCAATCAGCCCCAGCATTTT
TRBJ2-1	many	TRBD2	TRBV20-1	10	CSTKRGREFF	TGCAGCACGAAGCGGGGGAGGGAGTTCTTC
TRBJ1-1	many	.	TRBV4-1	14	CASSQHHWGSEAFF	TGCGCCAGCAGCCAACATCACTGGGGGAGTGAAGCTTTCTTT
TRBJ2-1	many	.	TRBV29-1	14	CSVAPQGLDNEQFF	TGCAGCGTTGCCCCTCAGGGGCTCGACAATGAGCAGTTCTTC
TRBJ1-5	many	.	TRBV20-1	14	CSASRGQLNQPQHF	TGCAGTGCTAGCAGGGGTCAGCTAAATCAGCCCCAGCATTTT
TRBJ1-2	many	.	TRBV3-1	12	CASRHDDYGYTF	TGTGCCAGCAGACACGACGACTATGGCTACACCTTC
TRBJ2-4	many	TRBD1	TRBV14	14	CASSYRGHRDIQYF	TGTGCCAGCAGCTACAGGGGTCATCGGGACATTCAGTACTTC
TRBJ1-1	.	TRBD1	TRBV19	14	CATGQGFLNTEAFF	TGTGCCACCGGACAGGGGTTTTTGAACACTGAAGCTTTCTTT
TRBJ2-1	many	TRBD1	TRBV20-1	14	CSATTGVGLDEQFF	TGCAGTGCCACGACAGGGGTTGGTTTAGATGAGCAGTTCTTC
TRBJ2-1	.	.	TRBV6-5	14	CASSYSPGNNEQFF	TGTGCCAGCAGTTACTCGCCAGGGAACAATGAGCAGTTCTTC
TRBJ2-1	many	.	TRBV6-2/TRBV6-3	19	CASSYSITPGPTSYNEQFF	TGTGCCAGCAGTTACTCTATAACGCCGGGACCCACTTCCTACAATGAGCAGTTCTTC
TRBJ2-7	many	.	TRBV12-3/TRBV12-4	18	CASSKRPQVGSFPYEQYF	TGTGCCAGCAGTAAGAGGCCCCAGGTGGGCTCGTTTCCCTACGAGCAGTACTTC
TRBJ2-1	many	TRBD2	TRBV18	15	CASSPPSGVYNEQFF	TGTGCCAGCTCACCACCTAGCGGGGTATACAATGAGCAGTTCTTC
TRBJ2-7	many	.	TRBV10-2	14	CASSELVLGMGQYF	TGCGCCAGCAGTGAGTTGGTTCTCGGAATGGGGCAGTACTTC
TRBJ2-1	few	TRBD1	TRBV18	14	CASSQDRGVVEQFF	TGTGCCAGCTCACAGGACAGGGGAGTAGTTGAGCAGTTCTTC
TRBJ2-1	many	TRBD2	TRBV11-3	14	CASSPRGGWHEQFF	TGTGCCAGCAGCCCACGGGGGGGCTGGCATGAGCAGTTCTTC
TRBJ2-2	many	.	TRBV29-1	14	CSGGEGFNTGELFF	TGCAGCGGGGGAGAAGGATTTAACACCGGGGAGCTGTTTTTT
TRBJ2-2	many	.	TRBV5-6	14	CASSLTVNTGELFF	TGTGCCAGCAGCTTGACAGTAAACACCGGGGAGCTGTTTTTT
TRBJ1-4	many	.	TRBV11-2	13	CASSLANDEKLFF	TGTGCCAGCAGCTTAGCTAATGATGAAAAACTGTTTTTT
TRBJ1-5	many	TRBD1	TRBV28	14	CASRSGTVNQPQHF	TGTGCCAGCAGGTCCGGGACAGTGAATCAGCCCCAGCATTTT
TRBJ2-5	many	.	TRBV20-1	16	CSARGIPQGGQETQYF	TGCAGTGCTAGAGGAATCCCACAGGGTGGCCAAGAGACCCAGTACTTC
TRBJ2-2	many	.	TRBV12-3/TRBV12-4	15	CASSPPGLTTGELFF	TGTGCCAGCAGTCCGCCGGGGCTAACAACCGGGGAGCTGTTTTTT
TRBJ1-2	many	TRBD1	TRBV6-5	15	CASSYLQGANYGYTF	TGTGCCAGCAGTTACCTACAGGGGGCGAACTATGGCTACACCTTC
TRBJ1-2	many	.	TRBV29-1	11	CSVGGADGYTF	TGCAGCGTTGGTGGGGCGGATGGCTACACCTTC
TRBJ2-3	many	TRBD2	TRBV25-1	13	CASSGRLAQAQYF	TGTGCCAGCAGTGGCCGACTAGCCCAGGCGCAGTATTTT